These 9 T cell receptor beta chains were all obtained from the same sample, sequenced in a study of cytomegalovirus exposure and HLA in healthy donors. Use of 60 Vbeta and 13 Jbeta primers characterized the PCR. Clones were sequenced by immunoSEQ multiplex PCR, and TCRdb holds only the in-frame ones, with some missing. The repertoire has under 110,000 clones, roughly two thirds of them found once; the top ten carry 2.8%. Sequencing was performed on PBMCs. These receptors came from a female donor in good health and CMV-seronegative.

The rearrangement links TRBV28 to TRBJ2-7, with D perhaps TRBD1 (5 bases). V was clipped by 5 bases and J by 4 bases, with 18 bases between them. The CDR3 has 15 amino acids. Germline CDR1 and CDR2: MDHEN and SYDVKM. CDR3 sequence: CASSPTGRVEYEQYF. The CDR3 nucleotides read TGTGCCAGCAGTCCCACAGGCAGGGTAGAATACGAGCAGTACTTC.

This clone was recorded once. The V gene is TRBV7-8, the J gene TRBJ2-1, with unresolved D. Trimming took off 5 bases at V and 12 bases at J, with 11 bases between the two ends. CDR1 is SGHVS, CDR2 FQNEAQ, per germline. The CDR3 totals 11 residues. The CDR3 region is CASSNHRGQFF. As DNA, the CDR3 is TGTGCCAGCAGCAACCATAGAGGGCAGTTCTTC.

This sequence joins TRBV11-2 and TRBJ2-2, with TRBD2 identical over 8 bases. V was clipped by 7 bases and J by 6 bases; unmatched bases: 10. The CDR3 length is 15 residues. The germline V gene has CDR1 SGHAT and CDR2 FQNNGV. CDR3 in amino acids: CASTLYRGGAGELFF. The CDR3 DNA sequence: TGTGCCAGCACCCTATACCGGGGGGGGGCCGGGGAGCTGTTTTTT.

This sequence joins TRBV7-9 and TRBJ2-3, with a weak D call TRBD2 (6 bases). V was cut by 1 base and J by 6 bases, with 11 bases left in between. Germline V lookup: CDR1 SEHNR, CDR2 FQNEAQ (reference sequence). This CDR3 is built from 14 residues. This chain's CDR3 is CASSLELAADTQYF. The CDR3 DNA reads TGTGCCAGCAGCTTAGAACTAGCTGCTGATACGCAGTATTTT.

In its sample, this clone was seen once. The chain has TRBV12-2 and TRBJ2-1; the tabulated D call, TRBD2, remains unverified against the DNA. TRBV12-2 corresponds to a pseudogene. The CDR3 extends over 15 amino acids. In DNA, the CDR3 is TGTGCAAGTCGCCTGAGACTAGCGGGAGAGAATGAGCAGTTCTTC. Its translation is CASRLRLAGENEQFF.

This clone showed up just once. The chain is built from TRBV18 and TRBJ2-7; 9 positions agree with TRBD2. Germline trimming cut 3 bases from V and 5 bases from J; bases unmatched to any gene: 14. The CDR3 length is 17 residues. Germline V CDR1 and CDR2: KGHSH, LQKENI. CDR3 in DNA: TGTGCCAGCTCACCTCCTTTTAGGGCTAGCGGGATCCACGAGCAGTACTTC. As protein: CASSPPFRASGIHEQYF.

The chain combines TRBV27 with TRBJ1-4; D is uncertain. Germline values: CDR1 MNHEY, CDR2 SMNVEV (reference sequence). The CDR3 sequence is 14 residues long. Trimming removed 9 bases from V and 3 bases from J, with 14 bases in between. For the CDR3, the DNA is TGTGCCAGTTCCTCTACTGCGGCTAATGAAAAACTGTTTTTT. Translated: CASSSTAANEKLFF.

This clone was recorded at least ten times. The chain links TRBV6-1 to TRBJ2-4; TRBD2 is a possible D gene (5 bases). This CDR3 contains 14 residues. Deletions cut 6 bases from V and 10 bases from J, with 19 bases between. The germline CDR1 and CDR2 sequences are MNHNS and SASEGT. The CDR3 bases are TGTGCCAGCAGCCAAACGACCCGGGAAGGTATTCAGTACTTC. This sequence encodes CASSQTTREGIQYF.

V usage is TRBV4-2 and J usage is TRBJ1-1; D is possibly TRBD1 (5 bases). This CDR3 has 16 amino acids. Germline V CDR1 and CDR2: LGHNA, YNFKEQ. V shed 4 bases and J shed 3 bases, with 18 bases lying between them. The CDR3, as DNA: TGTGCCAGCAGCCCGGGCGTTGGGGGGGTGGACACTGAAGCTTTCTTT. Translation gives CASSPGVGGVDTEAFF.